A selection of T cell receptor beta chains follows, all from one sample in a study of CD8 T cells in ankylosing spondylitis. TCRdb redid the calling of the 5' RACE reads with MiXCR, one entry per CDR3 protein. The sample has about 390,000 distinct CDR3 sequences, approximately 20% seen once. Sequencing was performed on blood, either unsorted or a sorted T cell fraction (not recorded which). The origin of the receptors is a male donor with ankylosing spondylitis. Both conserved end residues are part of each CDR3. A D gene is named only where the DNA matches it firmly. Not all rows give a size; the values are once, few, many and, for expanded clones, a class.

>-|TRBD1|14|TRBJ2-2|TRBV11-2
CASSRDRVSGELFF
TGTGCCAGCAGCCGGGACAGGGTATCCGGGGAGCTGTTTTTT
>-|-|15|TRBJ2-7|TRBV20-1
CSATPGAAPSYEQYF
TGCAGTGCTACCCCGGGGGCTGCACCTTCCTACGAGCAGTACTTC
>-|TRBD1|16|TRBJ1-3|TRBV20-1
CSARAGTGWSGNTIYF
TGCAGTGCTAGAGCGGGGACAGGGTGGAGTGGAAACACCATATATTTT
>few|-|20|TRBJ2-7|TRBV5-1
CASSLARGLNLRLGDYEQYF
TGCGCCAGCAGCCTAGCCCGCGGGCTGAATTTACGACTAGGAGACTACGAGCAGTACTTC
>few|-|13|TRBJ1-1|TRBV5-1
CASRGTGNTEAFF
TGTGCCAGCCGGGGCACGGGGAACACTGAAGCTTTCTTT
>-|TRBD2|20|TRBJ2-3|TRBV9
CASSVGSVWGTSGLTDTQYF
TGTGCCAGCAGCGTAGGATCGGTCTGGGGGACTAGCGGACTCACAGATACGCAGTATTTT
>few|TRBD2|16|TRBJ2-5|TRBV6-2/TRBV6-3
CASSRGLAGERETQYF
TGTGCCAGCAGCCGGGGACTAGCGGGAGAAAGAGAGACCCAGTACTTC
>many|TRBD2|14|TRBJ2-1|TRBV7-3
CASSLTSGIHEQFF
TGTGCCAGCAGCTTGACTAGCGGGATACATGAGCAGTTCTTC
>few|TRBD2|12|TRBJ2-7|TRBV20-1
CSAERESNEQYF
TGCAGTGCTGAGCGGGAGTCGAACGAGCAGTACTTC
>few|TRBD1|13|TRBJ1-1|TRBV4-1
CAIHRGIDTEAFF
TGCGCCATACACAGGGGGATCGACACTGAAGCTTTCTTT
>-|-|11|TRBJ2-7|TRBV29-1
CSVGRSYEQYF
TGCAGCGTGGGACGGTCCTACGAGCAGTACTTC
>many|-|13|TRBJ2-7|TRBV12-3/TRBV12-4
CASSLWGSGEQYF
TGTGCCAGCAGTTTATGGGGTAGCGGCGAGCAGTACTTC
>few|-|15|TRBJ2-1|TRBV11-2
CASSLDRGRYNEQFF
TGTGCCAGCAGCTTAGATCGAGGTAGATACAATGAGCAGTTCTTC
>-|-|15|TRBJ1-2|TRBV5-6
CASSWSPQSGNGYTF
TGTGCCAGCAGCTGGTCCCCACAGTCAGGGAATGGCTACACCTTC
>-|-|14|TRBJ2-3|TRBV15
CATSREEHTDTQYF
TGTGCCACCAGCAGAGAAGAACACACAGATACGCAGTATTTT
>-|-|14|TRBJ1-2|TRBV28
CASSLLDTAYGYTF
TGTGCCAGCAGTTTATTGGACACTGCCTATGGCTACACCTTC
>few|-|13|TRBJ2-1|TRBV6-2/TRBV6-3
CASTGLRGYEQFF
TGTGCCAGCACGGGCTTACGGGGCTATGAGCAGTTCTTC
>-|-|16|TRBJ2-3|TRBV6-5
CASSDSGHPSTDTQYF
TGTGCCAGCAGTGACTCGGGACACCCCAGCACAGATACGCAGTATTTT
>few|TRBD1|15|TRBJ2-1|TRBV5-1
CASSLVTGRHNEQFF
TGCGCCAGCAGCTTGGTGACAGGGAGACACAATGAGCAGTTCTTC
>-|TRBD1|16|TRBJ1-5|TRBV20-1
CSGRTGASWSNQPQHF
TGCAGTGGAAGGACAGGGGCCTCCTGGAGCAATCAGCCCCAGCATTTT
>few|TRBD1|14|TRBJ1-2|TRBV5-1
CASSLDGQEYGYTF
TGCGCCAGCAGCTTGGATGGACAGGAATATGGCTACACCTTC
>-|-|14|TRBJ1-5|TRBV19
CASSIGPRNQPQHF
TGTGCCAGTAGTATAGGGCCCCGCAATCAGCCCCAGCATTTT
>few|TRBD1|15|TRBJ2-7|TRBV28
CAANRDSSVRYEQYF
TGTGCCGCGAACCGGGACAGCTCTGTCCGGTACGAGCAGTACTTC
>few|TRBD1|14|TRBJ1-2|TRBV7-2
CASSALGQGLGYTF
TGTGCCAGCAGCGCCCTCGGACAGGGTTTAGGCTACACCTTC
>few|TRBD2|15|TRBJ2-3|TRBV5-6
CASSFSGRPTDTQYF
TGTGCCAGCAGCTTCAGCGGGAGGCCCACAGATACGCAGTATTTT
>-|-|14|TRBJ2-6|TRBV9
CASSSETGANVLTF
TGTGCCAGCAGCTCAGAGACCGGGGCCAACGTCCTGACTTTC
>few|TRBD1|15|TRBJ2-5|TRBV11-2
CASSPSGQGQETQYF
TGTGCCAGCAGCCCATCGGGACAGGGGCAAGAGACCCAGTACTTC
>-|-|16|TRBJ2-6|TRBV5-4
CASRDLGLSGANVLTF
TGTGCCAGCAGGGATTTAGGGCTATCTGGGGCCAACGTCCTGACTTTC
>-|-|13|TRBJ1-1|TRBV12-3/TRBV12-4
CASSEQINTEAFF
TGTGCCAGCAGTGAACAGATTAACACTGAAGCTTTCTTT
>few|-|13|TRBJ2-1|TRBV7-3
CASSLSRQVQQFF
TGTGCCAGCAGCTTGTCTCGTCAGGTTCAGCAGTTCTTC
>few|-|13|TRBJ1-1|TRBV7-2
CASSFQVNTEAFF
TGTGCCAGCAGCTTCCAGGTGAACACTGAAGCTTTCTTT
>-|-|15|TRBJ2-7|TRBV5-1
CASRAGSGVSYEQYF
TGCGCCAGCAGAGCGGGTAGCGGAGTCTCCTACGAGCAGTACTTC
>few|TRBD1|17|TRBJ1-5|TRBV28
CASSSPTGDTSNQPQHF
TGTGCCAGCAGTTCTCCCACAGGGGATACTAGCAATCAGCCCCAGCATTTT
>few|TRBD2|18|TRBJ2-7|TRBV20-1
CSARPPTAGGSYSYEQYF
TGCAGTGCTAGACCCCCGACAGCGGGAGGATCCTATTCCTACGAGCAGTACTTC
>-|-|13|TRBJ1-2|TRBV6-1
CASSSDRFYGYTF
TGTGCCAGCAGTAGCGACAGGTTCTATGGCTACACCTTC
>-|TRBD2|13|TRBJ2-1|TRBV29-1
CSVELAGPNEQFF
TGCAGCGTTGAACTAGCGGGTCCCAATGAGCAGTTCTTC
>few|-|12|TRBJ2-3|TRBV29-1
CSVRQRTDTQYF
TGCAGCGTCCGACAGCGCACAGATACGCAGTATTTT
>few|-|15|TRBJ2-1|TRBV7-2
CASSLVRSTYNEQFF
TGTGCCAGCAGCTTAGTTCGGAGTACCTACAATGAGCAGTTCTTC
>-|-|13|TRBJ1-2|TRBV28
CASTMAGDYGYTF
TGTGCCAGCACCATGGCAGGGGACTATGGCTACACCTTC
>-|-|12|TRBJ1-1|TRBV29-1
CSVRDVNTEAFF
TGCAGCGTCCGGGACGTGAACACTGAAGCTTTCTTT
>-|-|15|TRBJ2-2|TRBV12-3/TRBV12-4
CASSIREENTGELFF
TGTGCCAGCAGTATTAGGGAAGAGAACACCGGGGAGCTGTTTTTT
>-|-|12|TRBJ2-5|TRBV20-1
CSATPSQETQYF
TGCAGTGCTACCCCCTCCCAAGAGACCCAGTACTTC
>-|-|12|TRBJ1-4|TRBV20-1
CSVLQTNEKLFF
TGTTCAGTACTTCAAACTAATGAAAAACTGTTTTTT
>few|-|15|TRBJ2-2|TRBV5-1
CASTSDQINTGELFF
TGCGCCAGCACCTCCGACCAGATAAACACCGGGGAGCTGTTTTTT
>-|-|16|TRBJ2-3|TRBV18
CASSTSPGRFTDTQYF
TGTGCCAGCTCAACCTCTCCGGGACGGTTCACAGATACGCAGTATTTT
>-|-|14|TRBJ1-5|TRBV4-3
CASSQDHGDQPQHF
TGCGCCAGCAGCCAAGATCATGGGGATCAGCCCCAGCATTTT